This T cell receptor (beta chain) originates from a study of blood T cells in healthy people across ages. Whole-study findings and limits: Lack of knowledge of donor CMV status possibly confounded expanded clonotype changes. Diversity figures based on one million T cells were deemed too low.

Combining a sample-barcoded 5' primer with a J-beta primer mix, a second PCR ran for roughly 7 to 12 cycles. TCRdb analysed the 5' RACE reads with MiXCR anew, one entry per CDR3 protein. The top ten clones hold roughly 14% of a sample with about 670,000 distinct CDR3 sequences, 52% of them seen once. This clonotype appeared once. Its antigen is still unknown. The CDR3 loop spans 14 amino acids. CDR1 is LGHNA and CDR2 is YNFKEQ in the germline V gene. Sequenced material: blood. This receptor was obtained from a woman aged 80 or older in good health. The genes are TRBV4-2 and TRBJ2-4, with D unclear. The J call may not be correct, given that the DNA end is closer to TRBJ2-7. The CDR3 region has the DNA TGTGCCAGCAGCCAAGATCCTCTAGGCTACGAGCAGTACTTC. It translates to CASSQDPLGYEQYF.